A selection of T cell receptor beta chains follows, all from one sample in a study of metastatic and nonmetastatic thyroid tumors. Through MiXCR, TCRdb re-clonotyped the PCR reads. The sample yields about 43,000 clones, approximately 3% seen once. The sequencing input was blood. Receptors were obtained from a female donor with papillary thyroid cancer or a benign thyroid nodule (not recorded which). Some clones in this sample may be carry-over from other donors' samples. Each CDR3 is given with its conserved first and last residue. The D gene is left open where the match is weak. Clone size appears in some rows only: once, few, many, or a class for an expanded clone.

medium-sized	TRBV20-1	TRBJ2-6	.	TGCAGTGCTAGGGTAGGACTCAGAGGGGCTGGGGCCAACGTCCTGACTTTC	CSARVGLRGAGANVLTF
few	TRBV27	TRBJ1-4	TRBD1	TGTGCCAGCAGACAAGGACAGGGAACTAATGAAAAACTGTTTTTT	CASRQGQGTNEKLFF
many	TRBV6-1	TRBJ1-2	.	TGTGCCAGCAATGGAGGACTCTATGGCTACACCTTC	CASNGGLYGYTF
many	TRBV20-1	TRBJ1-4	.	TGCAGTGCCCTAGGGACTACGCACGAAAAACTGTTTTTT	CSALGTTHEKLFF
many	TRBV5-8	TRBJ2-1	TRBD2	TGTGCCAGCAGCTTGGTGGCTAGCGGGAGGGCCTCGAATGAGCAGTTCTTC	CASSLVASGRASNEQFF
many	TRBV29-1	TRBJ2-1	TRBD2	TGCAGCGTTGAAGGCGGGGGGCGCGGGACCAAAGAGCAGTTCTTC	CSVEGGGRGTKEQFF
many	TRBV4-1	TRBJ2-7	.	TGCGCCAGCAGCCAAGGGGGGTGGCAGGGTAGCGACGAGCAGTACTTC	CASSQGGWQGSDEQYF
many	TRBV2	TRBJ2-3	.	TGTGCCAGCAGTGAGGACGGATTCACAGATACGCAGTATTTT	CASSEDGFTDTQYF
medium-sized	TRBV11-3	TRBJ1-2	.	TGTGCCAGCAGCTTTTCTAACTATGGCTACACCTTC	CASSFSNYGYTF
many	TRBV5-6	TRBJ1-5	.	TGTGCCAGCAGCTTGCGGACGGGCGAGGGGCGTCAGCCCCAGCATTTT	CASSLRTGEGRQPQHF
many	TRBV10-3	TRBJ2-2	.	TGTGCCATCAGTTCCGACGGAACCAACACCGGGGAGCTGTTTTTT	CAISSDGTNTGELFF
few	TRBV11-2	TRBJ2-2	.	TGTGCCAGCAGCTTACAAGACTCAGGGTGGTTGGCCGGGGAGCTGTTTTTT	CASSLQDSGWLAGELFF
many	TRBV30	TRBJ1-1	.	TGTGCCTGGAGTCGGTGGGGATCGGGGGTTAACACTGAAGCTTTCTTT	CAWSRWGSGVNTEAFF
few	TRBV28	TRBJ2-1	.	TGTGCCAGCAGTTTACTCCAAGAGGGGACCTACAATGAGCAGTTCTTC	CASSLLQEGTYNEQFF
.	TRBV6-1	TRBJ2-3	TRBD1	TGTGCCAGCACAGCTAACAGGGGAGATACGCAGTATTTT	CASTANRGDTQYF
.	TRBV6-2/TRBV6-3	TRBJ2-7	TRBD1	TGTGCCAGCAGTGCCGGACAGGGGTCCAAATTTGGCGAGCAGTACTTC	CASSAGQGSKFGEQYF
.	TRBV6-2/TRBV6-3	TRBJ1-3	.	TGTGCCAGCAGATTGGACACAGGAAACACCATATATTTT	CASRLDTGNTIYF